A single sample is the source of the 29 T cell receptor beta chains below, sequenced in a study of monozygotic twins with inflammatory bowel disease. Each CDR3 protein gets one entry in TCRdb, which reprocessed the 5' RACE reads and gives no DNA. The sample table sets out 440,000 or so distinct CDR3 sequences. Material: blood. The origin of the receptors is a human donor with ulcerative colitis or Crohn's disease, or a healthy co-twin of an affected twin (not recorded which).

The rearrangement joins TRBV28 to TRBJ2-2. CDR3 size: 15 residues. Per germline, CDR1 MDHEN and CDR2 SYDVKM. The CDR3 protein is CASSFHGKGTGELFF.

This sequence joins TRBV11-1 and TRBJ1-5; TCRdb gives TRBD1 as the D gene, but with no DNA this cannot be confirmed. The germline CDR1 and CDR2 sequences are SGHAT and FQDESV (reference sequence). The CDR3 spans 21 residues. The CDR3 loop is CASSLARGQGGWSDSNQPQHF.

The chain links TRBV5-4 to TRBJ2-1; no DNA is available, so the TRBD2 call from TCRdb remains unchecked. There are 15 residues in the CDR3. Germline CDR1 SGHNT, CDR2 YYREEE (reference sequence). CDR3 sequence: CASSKGRPSDNEQFF.

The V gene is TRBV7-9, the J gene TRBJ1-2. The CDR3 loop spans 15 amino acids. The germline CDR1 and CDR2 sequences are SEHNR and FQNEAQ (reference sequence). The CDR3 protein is CASSLSRGPLYGYTF.

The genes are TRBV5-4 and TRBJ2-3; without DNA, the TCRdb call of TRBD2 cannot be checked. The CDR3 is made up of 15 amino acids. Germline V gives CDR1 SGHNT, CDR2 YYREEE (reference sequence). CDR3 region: CASSWGGGGSDTQYF.

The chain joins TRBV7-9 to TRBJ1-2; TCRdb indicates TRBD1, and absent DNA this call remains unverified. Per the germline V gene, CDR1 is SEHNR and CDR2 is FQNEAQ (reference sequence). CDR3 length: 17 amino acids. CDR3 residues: CASSLYVDRAGDYGYTF.

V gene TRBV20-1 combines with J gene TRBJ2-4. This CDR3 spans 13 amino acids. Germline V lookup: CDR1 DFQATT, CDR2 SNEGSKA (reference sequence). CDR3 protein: CSARGLAKNIQYF.

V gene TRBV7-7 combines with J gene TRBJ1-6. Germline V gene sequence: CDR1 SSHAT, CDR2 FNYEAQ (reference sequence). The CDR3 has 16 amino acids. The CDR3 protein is CASSLAKSSYNSPLHF.

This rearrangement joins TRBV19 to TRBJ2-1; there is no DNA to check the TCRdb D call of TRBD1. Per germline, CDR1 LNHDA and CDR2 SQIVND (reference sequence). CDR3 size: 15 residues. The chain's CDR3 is CASSAGQAVVCEQFF. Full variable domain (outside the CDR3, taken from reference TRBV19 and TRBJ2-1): DGGITQSPKYLFRKEGQNVTLSCEQNLNHDAMYWYRQDPGQGLRLIYYSQIVNDFQKGDIAEGYSVSREKKESFPLTVTSAQKNPTAFYLCASSAGQAVVCEQFFGPGTRLTVL.

The CDR3: CASSTLWTSLGEQYF. The chain uses TRBV19 and TRBJ2-7; TCRdb selects TRBD2, and the lack of DNA leaves this call unchecked. From germline, CDR1 is LNHDA and CDR2 SQIVND (reference sequence). This CDR3 spans 15 amino acids. Together with reference TRBV19 and TRBJ2-7, the CDR3 gives the full variable domain: DGGITQSPKYLFRKEGQNVTLSCEQNLNHDAMYWYRQDPGQGLRLIYYSQIVNDFQKGDIAEGYSVSREKKESFPLTVTSAQKNPTAFYLCASSTLWTSLGEQYFGPGTRLTVT.

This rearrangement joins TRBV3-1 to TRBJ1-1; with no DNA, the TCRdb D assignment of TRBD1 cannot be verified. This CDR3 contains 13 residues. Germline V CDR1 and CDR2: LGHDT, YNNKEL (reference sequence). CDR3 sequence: CASSRSTDTEAFF. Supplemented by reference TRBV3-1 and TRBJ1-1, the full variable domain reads DTAVSQTPKYLVTQMGNDKSIKCEQNLGHDTMYWYKQDSKKFLKIMFSYNNKELIINETVPNRFSPKSPDKAHLNLHINSLELGDSAVYFCASSRSTDTEAFFGQGTRLTVV.

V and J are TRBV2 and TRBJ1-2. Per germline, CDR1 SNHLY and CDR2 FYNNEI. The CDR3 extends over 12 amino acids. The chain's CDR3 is CAIKLGSSGYTF. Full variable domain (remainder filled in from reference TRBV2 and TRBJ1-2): EPEVTQTPSHQVTQMGQEVILRCVPISNHLYFYWYRQILGQKVEFLVSFYNNEISEKSEIFDDQFSVERPDGSNFTLKIRSTKLEDSAMYFCAIKLGSSGYTFGSGTRLTVV.

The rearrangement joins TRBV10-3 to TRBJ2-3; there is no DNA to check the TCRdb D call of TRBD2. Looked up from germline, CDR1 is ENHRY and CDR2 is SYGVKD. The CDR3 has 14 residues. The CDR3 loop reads CAITDSGGTDTQYF.

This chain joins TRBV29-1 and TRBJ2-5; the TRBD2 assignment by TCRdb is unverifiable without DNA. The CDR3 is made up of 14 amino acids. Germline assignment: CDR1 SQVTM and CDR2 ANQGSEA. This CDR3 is CSVPTSGGQETQYF.

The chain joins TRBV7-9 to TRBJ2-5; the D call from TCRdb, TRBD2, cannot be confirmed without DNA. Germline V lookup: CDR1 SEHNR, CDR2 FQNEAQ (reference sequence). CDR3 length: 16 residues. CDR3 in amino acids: CASSLWRTSGKETQYF.

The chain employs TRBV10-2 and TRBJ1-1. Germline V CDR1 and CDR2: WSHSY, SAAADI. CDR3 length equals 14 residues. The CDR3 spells CASSASTGMAEAFF.

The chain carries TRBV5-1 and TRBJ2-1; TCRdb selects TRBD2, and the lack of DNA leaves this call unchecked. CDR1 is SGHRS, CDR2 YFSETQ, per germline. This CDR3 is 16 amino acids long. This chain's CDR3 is CASSLAGTSGTGEQFF.

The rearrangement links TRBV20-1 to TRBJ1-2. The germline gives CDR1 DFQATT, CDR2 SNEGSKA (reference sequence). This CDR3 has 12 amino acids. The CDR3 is CSARDLNYGYTF.

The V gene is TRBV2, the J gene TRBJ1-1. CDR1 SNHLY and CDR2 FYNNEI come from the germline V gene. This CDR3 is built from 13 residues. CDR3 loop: CASSEQRNTEAFF. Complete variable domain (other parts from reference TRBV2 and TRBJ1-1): EPEVTQTPSHQVTQMGQEVILRCVPISNHLYFYWYRQILGQKVEFLVSFYNNEISEKSEIFDDQFSVERPDGSNFTLKIRSTKLEDSAMYFCASSEQRNTEAFFGQGTRLTVV.

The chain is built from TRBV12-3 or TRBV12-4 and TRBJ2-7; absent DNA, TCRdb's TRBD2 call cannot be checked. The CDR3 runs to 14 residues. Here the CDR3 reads CASTHVGGRYEQYF.

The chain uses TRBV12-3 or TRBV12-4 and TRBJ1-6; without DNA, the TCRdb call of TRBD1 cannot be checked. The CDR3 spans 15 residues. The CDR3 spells CASSDRGPGNSPLHF.

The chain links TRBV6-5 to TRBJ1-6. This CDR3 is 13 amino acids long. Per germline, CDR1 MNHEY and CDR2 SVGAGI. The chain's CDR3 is CASRGTYNSPLHF.

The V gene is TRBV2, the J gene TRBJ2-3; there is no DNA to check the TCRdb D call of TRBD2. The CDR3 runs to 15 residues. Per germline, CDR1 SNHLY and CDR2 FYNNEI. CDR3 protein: CASSEASGYTDTQYF.

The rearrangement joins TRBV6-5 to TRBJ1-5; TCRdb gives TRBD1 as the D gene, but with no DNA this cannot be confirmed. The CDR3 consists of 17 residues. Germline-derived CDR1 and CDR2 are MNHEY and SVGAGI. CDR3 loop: CASSYSSPRSSNQPQHF.

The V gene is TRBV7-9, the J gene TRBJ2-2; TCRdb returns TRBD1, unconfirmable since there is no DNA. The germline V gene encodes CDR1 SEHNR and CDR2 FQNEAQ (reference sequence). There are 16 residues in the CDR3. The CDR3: CASSSKQGANTGELFF.

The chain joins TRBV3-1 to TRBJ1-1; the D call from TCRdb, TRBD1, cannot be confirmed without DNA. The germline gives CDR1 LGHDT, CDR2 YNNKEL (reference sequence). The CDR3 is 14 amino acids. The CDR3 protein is CASSPRQAYTEAFF. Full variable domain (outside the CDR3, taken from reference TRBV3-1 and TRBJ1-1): DTAVSQTPKYLVTQMGNDKSIKCEQNLGHDTMYWYKQDSKKFLKIMFSYNNKELIINETVPNRFSPKSPDKAHLNLHINSLELGDSAVYFCASSPRQAYTEAFFGQGTRLTVV.

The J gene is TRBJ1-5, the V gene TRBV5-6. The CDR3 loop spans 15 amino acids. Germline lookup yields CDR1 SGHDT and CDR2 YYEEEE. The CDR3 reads CASSWGQERNQPQHF.

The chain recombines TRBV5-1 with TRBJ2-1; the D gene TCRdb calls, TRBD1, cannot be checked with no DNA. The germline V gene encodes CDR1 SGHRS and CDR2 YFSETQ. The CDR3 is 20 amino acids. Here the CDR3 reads CASSSAGTGGSKSSYNEQFF.

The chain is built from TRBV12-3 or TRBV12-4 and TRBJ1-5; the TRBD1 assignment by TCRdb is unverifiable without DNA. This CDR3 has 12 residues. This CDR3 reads CASSSLGWPQHF.